This T cell receptor (beta chain) was sequenced for a study of regulatory T cells in long-lasting Graves disease. The CDR3 has 13 amino acids. The V end lost 4 bases, the J end lost 6 bases, and 10 bases lay between the germline ends. CDR1 and CDR2 (germline): DFQATT, SNEGSKA (reference sequence). Building the TCR beta libraries relied on iRepertoire HTBI primers, and CDR3 regions underwent Arm-PCR. Authors' processing steps: Identification yielded 60 or so TRBV and 14 TRBJ segments across samples. TCRdb itself ran the multiplex PCR reads through MiXCR, one entry per CDR3 protein. TCRdb's processing, not the authors', yielded these V and J calls. The sample gives about half a million distinct CDR3 sequences, around 12% of which show up once; roughly 8.9% is in the top ten. This clonotype was seen repeatedly, ten times or more. The time point denotes: newly diagnosed GD, antithyroid drugs for less than 3 months. RNA from PBMCs was the source of the TCR library.

This same sample was also taken into another study, of T cells in Graves' hyperthyroidism and ophthalmopathy.

The TCR comes from a woman in her 30s with Graves disease. This chain connects TRBV20-1 to TRBJ1-6; D call uncertain. The sequences come from peripheral blood mononuclear cells (PBMCs), collected at new diagnosis, from a patient treated with antithyroid drugs. The CDR3 region has the DNA TGCAGTGCTATCACACGTCCTAATTCACCCCTCCACTTT. It is translated as CSAITRPNSPLHF.